The 10 T cell receptor beta chains given below trace back to one sample, sequenced in a study of PD-L1 blockade in urothelial cancer. Only in-frame clones appear in the TCRdb table, and some are missing; sequencing was by immunoSEQ multiplex PCR. The data hold approximately 100,000 clones, with around 90% observed a single time. The sample consisted of PBMCs, taken around atezolizumab (anti-PD-L1) treatment. The receptors stem from an elderly woman with urothelial cancer.

This chain joins TRBV28 and TRBJ2-2, with a tentative D call TRBD2 (6 bases). This CDR3 spans 16 amino acids. V was pared by 7 bases and J by 0 bases, with 15 bases between. The germline CDR1 and CDR2 sequences are MDHEN and SYDVKM. The CDR3 DNA is TGTGCCAGCAACCCCGGGAGTAGAACGAACACCGGGGAGCTGTTTTTT. Protein sequence: CASNPGSRTNTGELFF.

The chain has TRBV4-2 and TRBJ2-2; TRBD1 aligns across 9 bases. CDR3 length: 15 residues. V trimming: 4 bases; J trimming: 7 bases; junction bases outside the gene matches: 7. The germline CDR1 and CDR2 sequences are LGHNA and YNFKEQ. The CDR3 DNA sequence: TGTGCCAGCAGCCCGGGACAGGGAGGGATCGGGGAGCTGTTTTTT. Amino acid sequence: CASSPGQGGIGELFF.

This chain joins TRBV5-1 and TRBJ2-7, with TRBD1 matching over 7 bases. The germline CDR1 and CDR2 sequences are SGHRS and YFSETQ. CDR3 length: 15 amino acids. The junction had 9 bases not matched to a gene; V was cut back by 4 bases and J by 2 bases. CDR3 DNA: TGCGCCAGCAGCCTCACCTCGACAGGGCCCTACGAGCAGTACTTC. As protein: CASSLTSTGPYEQYF.

This chain connects TRBV5-1 to TRBJ2-1, with 7 bases fitting TRBD2. Germline loops: CDR1 SGHRS, CDR2 YFSETQ. The CDR3 length is 17 residues. V lost 4 bases, J lost 2 bases, and 12 bases stayed unmatched. In DNA form, the CDR3 reads TGCGCCAGCAGCGGGGACGGGCTAGCGGAAACCTACAATGAGCAGTTCTTC. Translating gives CASSGDGLAETYNEQFF. Together with reference TRBV5-1 and TRBJ2-1, the CDR3 gives the full variable domain: KAGVTQTPRYLIKTRGQQVTLSCSPISGHRSVSWYQQTPGQGLQFLFEYFSETQRNKGNFPGRFSGRQFSNSRSEMNVSTLELGDSALYLCASSGDGLAETYNEQFFGPGTRLTVL.

This chain links TRBV11-1 with TRBJ2-7; D perhaps matches TRBD2 (6 bases). Trimming took off 1 base at V and 3 bases at J, with 16 bases between the two ends. Germline CDR1 and CDR2: SGHAT and FQDESV (reference sequence). This CDR3 spans 16 amino acids. The CDR3 sequence is CASSLVGSGGIYEQYF. The CDR3, as DNA: TGTGCCAGCAGCTTAGTTGGGAGTGGCGGGATCTACGAGCAGTACTTC.

This clone was picked up one time. The V and J genes are TRBV27 and TRBJ2-5; TRBD1 matches at 11 bases. Germline V gene data show CDR1 as MNHEY and CDR2 as SMNVEV (reference sequence). The junction had 5 bases not matched to a gene; V was cut back by 3 bases and J by 5 bases. The CDR3 consists of 15 residues. The CDR3 region has the DNA TGTGCCAGCAGTTTCGGACAGGGGGCCTGGGAGACCCAGTACTTC. It is translated as CASSFGQGAWETQYF.

The J gene is TRBJ1-1, the V gene TRBV10-3, with TRBD1 matching over 7 bases. This CDR3 region has 12 residues. Germline V gene sequence: CDR1 ENHRY, CDR2 SYGVKD. V trimming: 10 bases; J trimming: 0 bases; junction bases outside the gene matches: 2. The CDR3 protein is CATGQMNTEAFF. Here the CDR3 DNA reads TGTGCCACGGGACAGATGAACACTGAAGCTTTCTTT.

This sequence joins TRBV5-1 and TRBJ2-1, with 7 bases aligning to TRBD2. Germline V gene data show CDR1 as SGHRS and CDR2 as YFSETQ. This CDR3 region has 16 residues. Trimming at V came to 2 bases and at J to 4 bases, leaving 9 bases not matched to a gene. Written as DNA, the CDR3 is TGCGCCAGCAGCTTTGGGGGGGAGGGGAGATACAATGAGCAGTTCTTC. Amino acids: CASSFGGEGRYNEQFF. The full variable domain, its missing parts supplied by reference TRBV5-1 and TRBJ2-1, is KAGVTQTPRYLIKTRGQQVTLSCSPISGHRSVSWYQQTPGQGLQFLFEYFSETQRNKGNFPGRFSGRQFSNSRSEMNVSTLELGDSALYLCASSFGGEGRYNEQFFGPGTRLTVL.

This chain links TRBV19 with TRBJ2-7; 8 nucleotides match TRBD2. Unmatched junction bases numbered 6, after V lost 7 bases and J lost 4 bases. Germline V gene data show CDR1 as LNHDA and CDR2 as SQIVND (reference sequence). This CDR3 is 13 amino acids long. The CDR3 region has the DNA TGTGCCAGTACTCCGGGGGGGCTATACGAGCAGTACTTC. Its translation is CASTPGGLYEQYF.

The chain recombines TRBV30 with TRBJ2-1; the D gene is possibly TRBD1 (6 bases). The CDR3 is made up of 17 amino acids. CDR1 is GTSNPN and CDR2 is SVGIG in the germline V gene (reference sequence). Trimming cost V 4 bases and J 4 bases, with 23 bases left between them. The CDR3 DNA follows: TGTGCCTGGACTGGGGGCGCCTTAATCGTGTTTTACAATGAGCAGTTCTTC. Protein product: CAWTGGALIVFYNEQFF.